The 30 T cell receptor beta chains reported below all come from one sample, sequenced in a study of tumor-infiltrating lymphocytes in oesophageal squamous cell carcinoma. Via MiXCR, TCRdb re-called the PCR reads, giving one row per CDR3 protein. The sample lists 9,500 to 11,000 distinct CDR3 sequences; 40% to 65% were seen once. The sequenced material came from esophageal tumor tissue. These TCRs come from a female donor with esophageal squamous cell carcinoma.

Many counts were recorded for this clonotype. The J gene is TRBJ1-2, the V gene TRBV10-2; D is undetermined. The CDR3 is 13 amino acids. Germline V gives CDR1 WSHSY, CDR2 SAAADI. Trimming left V 6 bases short and J 2 bases short, with 10 bases between. The chain's CDR3 is CASRSVGNYGYTF. The CDR3 coding sequence is TGCGCCAGCAGGTCCGTAGGGAACTATGGCTACACCTTC.

This clonotype came up once. The V and J genes are TRBV7-8 and TRBJ2-5; 7 bases line up with TRBD2. The DNA matches TRBJ2-7 better at its end, which makes the J call doubtful. The CDR3 is 16 amino acids. The germline CDR1 and CDR2 sequences are SGHVS and FQNEAQ. The CDR3 coding sequence is TGTGCCAGCAGCTCACAGAGCGGGATGTACTCCTACGAGCAGTACTTC. It is translated as CASSSQSGMYSYEQYF.

V is TRBV15 and J is TRBJ2-7; D not resolved. Per germline, CDR1 LNHNV and CDR2 YYDKDF (reference sequence). V lost 0 bases and J lost 4, with 10 bases in between. The CDR3 contains 14 residues. CDR3 sequence: CATSRDPSAYEQYF. The CDR3 DNA follows: TGTGCCACCAGCAGAGACCCCTCGGCGTACGAGCAGTACTTC.

This clonotype was observed a few times. The gene calls are TRBV6-1 and TRBJ2-1, with TRBD2 matching over 7 bases. After removal of 6 bases from V and 3 bases from J, the junction contained 8 bases not matched to a gene. Germline CDR1 reads MNHNS; CDR2 reads SASEGT. The CDR3 has 15 amino acids. CDR3 loop: CASRGLVPLYNEQFF. The CDR3 coding sequence is TGTGCCAGCAGAGGACTAGTCCCTCTCTACAATGAGCAGTTCTTC.

The J gene is TRBJ2-7, the V gene TRBV7-2; D remains unclear. The CDR3 length is 13 residues. Trimming stripped 5 bases from V and 6 bases from J, with 14 bases between. Per the germline V gene, CDR1 is SGHTA and CDR2 is FQGNSA. The CDR3 coding sequence is TGTGCCAGCAGCCCGGCCGTAGACGTCGAGCAGTACTTC. Its translation is CASSPAVDVEQYF.

Points on this clonotype: The germline gene is not matched at one end of the junction; a read error may be the cause. The rearrangement joins TRBV11-2 to TRBJ2-5; D perhaps matches TRBD1 (6 bases). This CDR3 is 15 amino acids long. CDR1 is SGHAT, CDR2 FQNNGV, per germline. CDR3 sequence reads: CASTLGWTARETQYF. In DNA form, the CDR3 reads TGTGCCAGCACCTTAGGGTGGACAGCTCGAGAGACCCAGTACTTC.

V is TRBV6-8 and J is TRBJ2-7; TRBD2 is a possible D gene (6 bases). The end of the DNA is better explained by TRBJ2-1, so the J call may be wrong. Germline loops: CDR1 MNHGY, CDR2 SAAAGT. CDR3 length: 16 amino acids. DNA of the CDR3: TGTGCCAGCAGTCCCCACGGGGGAAGCCGTAACAATGAGCAGTTCTTC. Protein sequence: CASSPHGGSRNNEQFF.

Only a few counts were recorded for this clonotype. In DNA, the CDR3 is TGTGCCAGCAGGGTAGAGGGCTCCTACAATGAGCAGTTCTTC. Residues: CASRVEGSYNEQFF. The chain links TRBV6-2 or TRBV6-3 to TRBJ2-1, with D tentatively TRBD2 (5 bases). Deletions cut 6 bases from V and 0 bases from J, with 9 bases between. The CDR3 runs to 14 residues. Looked up from germline, CDR1 is MNHEY and CDR2 is SVGEGT.

The rearrangement joins TRBV20-1 to TRBJ2-4; no definite D call. The J call is doubtful: the DNA matches TRBJ2-7 better. This CDR3 region has 15 residues. The germline CDR1 and CDR2 sequences are DFQATT and SNEGSKA (reference sequence). The CDR3 sequence: CSASPAQGNSYEQYF. In DNA, the CDR3 is TGCAGTGCTAGCCCCGCCCAAGGAAACTCCTACGAGCAGTACTTC.

The chain uses TRBV7-2 and TRBJ1-4; possible D gene TRBD1, 6 bases. Germline V gene data show CDR1 as SGHTA and CDR2 as FQGNSA. The CDR3 is 15 residues long. V lost 5 bases to trimming and J lost 7 bases, with 17 bases between them. As DNA, the CDR3 is TGTGCCAGCAGCCTCAGCGCGGGGGCTGGTGAAAAACTGTTTTTT. It is translated as CASSLSAGAGEKLFF.

As for this clonotype: Just one base apart from a much larger clone, this may be a read error. The V call is TRBV19, the J call TRBJ2-3; D may correspond to TRBD1 or TRBD2 (6 bases each). This CDR3 is built from 14 residues. CDR1 LNHDA and CDR2 SQIVND come from the germline V gene (reference sequence). In DNA form, the CDR3 reads TGTGTCAGTAGTCCTCGGGGGCCTAAAGATACGCAGTATTTT. Its translation: CVSSPRGPKDTQYF.

This rearrangement joins TRBV5-6 to TRBJ1-5, with TRBD1 as a possible D gene (6 bases). The germline gives CDR1 SGHDT, CDR2 YYEEEE. Trimming left V 5 bases short and J 5 bases short, with 11 bases between. CDR3 length equals 13 residues. The DNA of the CDR3 is TGTGCCAGCAGTCAGGACAGAGATCAGCCCCAGCATTTT. The encoded protein is CASSQDRDQPQHF.

This clonotype showed up just once. The rearrangement uses TRBV12-3 or TRBV12-4 and TRBJ1-2; TRBD1 matches at 11 bases. The CDR3 has 15 residues. Germline trimming cut 1 base from V and 3 bases from J; bases unmatched to any gene: 1. CDR3 DNA: TGTGCCAGCAGTTTAGGGACAGGGGGCGACTATGGCTACACCTTC. Translating it yields CASSLGTGGDYGYTF.

The sample holds a few counts of this clonotype. The rearrangement uses TRBV7-6 and TRBJ2-3; maybe TRBD1 (5 bases). Trimming left V 5 bases short and J 2 bases short, with 11 bases between. This CDR3 region has 14 residues. CDR1 is SGHVS, CDR2 FNYEAQ, per germline. CDR3 region: CASSQGPFTDTQYF. DNA of the CDR3: TGTGCCAGCAGCCAGGGTCCCTTCACAGATACGCAGTATTTT.

V is TRBV6-1 and J is TRBJ2-7; TRBD2 agrees at 11 bases. With the DNA end fitting TRBJ2-1 better, the J assignment may be wrong. The CDR3 spans 17 residues. CDR1 and CDR2 from the germline V gene are MNHNS and SASEGT. CDR3 coding DNA: TGTGCCAGCAGTGAAGCGGGAGGGCTAGCGGGGGGAAATGAGCAGTTCTTC. This gives the protein CASSEAGGLAGGNEQFF.

This clonotype was picked up a small number of times. The chain is built from TRBV7-9 and TRBJ2-4; D possibly corresponds to TRBD2 (5 bases). Judging by the DNA end, TRBJ2-7 fits better; the J call may be wrong. CDR1 and CDR2 from the germline V gene are SEHNR and FQNEAQ (reference sequence). The CDR3 spans 15 residues. The CDR3: CASSLGPGSSYEQYF. CDR3 bases: TGTGCCAGCAGCTTAGGTCCGGGAAGCTCCTACGAGCAGTACTTC.

In its sample, this clonotype was seen a few times. The chain uses TRBV28 and TRBJ2-2; 7 positions match TRBD1. Germline V CDR1 and CDR2: MDHEN, SYDVKM. This CDR3 is 14 amino acids long. The ends lost 5 bases at V and 1 base at J; junction bases unmatched: 1. The CDR3 DNA follows: TGTGCCAGCAGTGGGACAGAGAACACCGGGGAGCTGTTTTTT. It encodes CASSGTENTGELFF.

V usage is TRBV7-2 and J usage is TRBJ2-5, with 9 bases fitting TRBD1. The CDR3 contains 15 residues. Losses at the gene ends were 5 bases for V and 7 bases for J; bases not matched to a gene: 11. From germline, CDR1 is SGHTA and CDR2 FQGNSA. As DNA, the CDR3 is TGTGCCAGCAGCCCCTCTCTGACAGGGGGAGGGACCCAGTACTTC. Translated, it gives CASSPSLTGGGTQYF.

The CDR3 nucleotides read TGCGCCAGCAGTGAGATAGCGACGGACAATGAGCAGTTCTTC. Protein sequence: CASSEIATDNEQFF. The chain has TRBV10-1 and TRBJ2-1; D is possibly TRBD2 (5 bases). The V end lost 2 bases, the J end lost 5 bases, and 10 bases lay between the germline ends. CDR1 and CDR2 (germline): WNHNN, SYGVQD (reference sequence). This CDR3 has 14 amino acids.

V gene TRBV5-1 combines with J gene TRBJ2-1, with 14 bases that match TRBD2. The CDR3 runs 17 residues. The V segment lost 5 bases and the J segment 8 bases; nucleotides outside the gene matches: 12. The V gene's germline CDR1 is SGHRS and CDR2 YFSETQ. For the CDR3, the DNA is TGCGCCAGCAGTTCAACGACTGGACTAGCGGGAGGCTATGAGCAGTTCTTC. Protein product: CASSSTTGLAGGYEQFF.

This clonotype was seen ten or more times. V is TRBV7-8 and J is TRBJ2-5; a weak D match, TRBD1 (6 bases). Per the germline V gene, CDR1 is SGHVS and CDR2 is FQNEAQ. V was clipped by 0 bases and J by 4 bases, with 12 bases between them. The CDR3 runs 15 residues. CDR3 sequence: CASSLARGGGETQYF. The CDR3 region has the DNA TGTGCCAGCAGCTTAGCCAGGGGTGGCGGAGAGACCCAGTACTTC.

The sample holds many counts of this clonotype. This chain joins TRBV4-1 and TRBJ1-5; D unresolved. The CDR3 is made up of 13 amino acids. Germline V lookup: CDR1 MGHRA, CDR2 YSYEKL. The V gene lost 0 bases and the J gene lost 11 bases, with 11 bases spanning the gap. The CDR3 here is CASSQDRRTAQHF. The CDR3, as DNA: TGCGCCAGCAGCCAAGATCGGAGGACGGCCCAGCATTTT.

V usage is TRBV7-2 and J usage is TRBJ2-5; 7 bases map to TRBD2. Germline CDR1 is SGHTA and CDR2 is FQGNSA. CDR3 length equals 16 residues. Trimming removed 1 base from V and 4 bases from J; junction bases left unmatched: 9. The DNA of the CDR3 is TGTGCCAGCAGCTTAGGGGGCGGGAGTTCGGCAGAGACCCAGTACTTC. It yields the protein CASSLGGGSSAETQYF.

About this clonotype: Germline is not matched at one junction end, which may reflect a read error. This CDR3 is CASSSQGSTHEKLFF. The CDR3 bases are TGTGCTAGCAGCTCACAGGGTTCAACCCATGAAAAACTGTTTTTT. The chain uses TRBV7-6 and TRBJ1-4; maybe TRBD1 (6 bases). The CDR3 contains 15 residues. CDR1 is SGHVS and CDR2 is FNYEAQ in the germline V gene.

This clonotype occurred many times. V and J are TRBV7-2 and TRBJ2-1; D call uncertain. The CDR3 covers 15 residues. Trimming took off 2 bases at V and 2 bases at J, with 10 bases between the two ends. The germline V gene has CDR1 SGHTA and CDR2 FQGNSA. The CDR3 sequence: CASSLYSGTYNEQFF. The CDR3 DNA is TGTGCCAGCAGCTTATACTCCGGAACCTACAATGAGCAGTTCTTC.

This clonotype was detected only a few times. The chain couples TRBV7-3 to TRBJ1-5; D may be TRBD1 (6 bases). Trimming left V 5 bases short and J 3 bases short, with 17 bases between. CDR1 and CDR2 from the germline V gene are SGHTA and FQGTGA. CDR3 length: 16 residues. As DNA, the CDR3 is TGTGCCAGCAGCACAGGGAGGGGATCTATCAATCAGCCCCAGCATTTT. Protein product: CASSTGRGSINQPQHF.

In its sample, this clonotype is medium-sized. The chain employs TRBV5-5 and TRBJ2-3; no definite D call. The germline V gene has CDR1 SGHKS and CDR2 YYEKEE (reference sequence). This CDR3 contains 15 residues. Trimming stripped 1 base from V and 1 base from J, with 10 bases between. CDR3: CASSLSVGRTDTQYF. CDR3 DNA sequence: TGTGCCAGCAGCTTGTCGGTAGGACGCACAGATACGCAGTATTTT.

V is TRBV7-6 and J is TRBJ2-5; D unclear. V lost 4 bases to trimming and J lost 3 bases, with 12 bases between them. The CDR3 consists of 14 residues. Germline values: CDR1 SGHVS, CDR2 FNYEAQ. CDR3 nucleotides: TGTGCCAGCAGCTCTCTGGGCGTGGAAGAGACCCAGTACTTC. As protein: CASSSLGVEETQYF.

As regards this clonotype: A read error is likely, as this CDR3 ends without the conserved phenylalanine or tryptophan. The limits of the CDR3 on the DNA are not certain, so only TCRdb's listed CDR3 is given. V gene TRBV7-3 combines with J gene TRBJ2-7; TRBD1 reflects the table's D call only, with no check against the DNA. The CDR3 extends over 17 residues, inclusive of both ends. The germline V gene has CDR1 SGHTA and CDR2 FQGTGA. The CDR3: CASSSTGTGYNGYTFGS.

This clonotype was seen once. The genes are TRBV28 and TRBJ1-2; 8 bases agree with TRBD1. V dropped 1 base and J dropped 8; count of bases not matched to a gene: 9. CDR1 is MDHEN, CDR2 SYDVKM, per germline. The CDR3 length is 15 residues. CDR3 coding DNA: TGTGCCAGCAGTTTATACCCAGGACAGGGCGGCGGCTACACCTTC. This encodes CASSLYPGQGGGYTF.